These 20 T cell receptor beta chains share one sample of origin, sequenced in a study of T cell responses to AZD1222 COVID-19 vaccine. Data came from immunoSEQ multiplex PCR; TCRdb stores just in-frame clones and leaves some out. Of about 270,000 clones in the sample, 94% were seen once. The sequences come from peripheral blood, collected 28 days after the second AZD1222 dose. The receptors derive from an adult who received the AZD1222 COVID-19 vaccine.

This CDR3 reads CASSDERGEADTQYF. As DNA, the CDR3 is TGTGCCAGCAGTGACGAGCGGGGGGAGGCAGATACGCAGTATTTT. The chain carries TRBV6-4 and TRBJ2-3; 9 bases fit TRBD2. This CDR3 comprises 15 residues. V lost 2 bases to trimming and J lost 4 bases; unmatched junction nucleotides: 4. Germline V CDR1 and CDR2: MRHNA, SNTAGT.

The rearrangement links TRBV25-1 to TRBJ2-3; D is ambiguous. Trimming cost V 4 bases and J 0 bases, with 11 bases left between them. CDR3 length equals 15 residues. Germline loops: CDR1 MGHDK, CDR2 SYGVNS. The CDR3 DNA sequence: TGTGCCAGCAGTGGGTCAGCTCATAGCACAGATACGCAGTATTTT. Its translation is CASSGSAHSTDTQYF.

The gene calls are TRBV18 and TRBJ1-1; no reliable D call. V was trimmed by 2 bases and J by 1 base, leaving 11 bases between them. Germline CDR1 KGHSH, CDR2 LQKENI. CDR3 length: 15 residues. This chain's CDR3 is CASSPMLGQNTEAFF. The CDR3 DNA follows: TGTGCCAGCTCACCAATGTTAGGGCAGAACACTGAAGCTTTCTTT.

This chain uses TRBV4-2 with TRBJ2-2; 10 nucleotides line up with TRBD2. Germline V gene data show CDR1 as LGHNA and CDR2 as YNFKEQ. Trimming cost V 3 bases and J 6 bases; bases outside gene matches: 7. The CDR3 has 16 amino acids. The DNA for the CDR3 is TGTGCCAGCAGCCATGTAGCGGGAGGAGTCGCCGGGGAGCTGTTTTTT. The encoded protein is CASSHVAGGVAGELFF.

The chain carries TRBV5-1 and TRBJ2-2, with D possibly TRBD1 on 5 matching bases. This CDR3 is built from 14 residues. The V end lost 3 bases, the J end lost 3 bases, and 9 bases lay between the germline ends. Looked up from germline, CDR1 is SGHRS and CDR2 is YFSETQ. This CDR3 reads CASSSTVDTGELFF. The CDR3 nucleotides read TGCGCCAGCAGCTCGACAGTTGACACCGGGGAGCTGTTTTTT.

The V call is TRBV28, the J call TRBJ2-7, with unresolved D. CDR3 length: 12 residues. Trimming removed 5 bases at V and 5 bases at J, with 10 bases between. Germline lookup yields CDR1 MDHEN and CDR2 SYDVKM. The CDR3 region is CASSKLGDEQYF. For the CDR3, the DNA is TGTGCCAGCAGTAAGTTGGGCGACGAGCAGTACTTC.

The rearrangement uses TRBV25-1 and TRBJ1-4; 8 bases map to TRBD1. The germline V gene has CDR1 MGHDK and CDR2 SYGVNS. The length of the CDR3 is 14 residues. V lost 3 bases and J lost 5; bases outside the gene matches: 2. CDR3 protein: CASSDDRGNEKLFF. Written as DNA, the CDR3 is TGTGCCAGCAGTGATGACAGGGGAAATGAAAAACTGTTTTTT.

The chain couples TRBV5-1 to TRBJ2-5; 8 bases agree with TRBD1. The CDR3 loop spans 14 amino acids. V trimming: 3 bases; J trimming: 7 bases; junction bases outside the gene matches: 8. From germline, CDR1 is SGHRS and CDR2 YFSETQ. As DNA, the CDR3 is TGCGCCAGCAGCTCGCCAGGGGGCGGTGGGACCCAGTACTTC. It codes for CASSSPGGGGTQYF.

The chain has TRBV29-1 and TRBJ2-5, with 9 bases lining up with TRBD1. The junction had 18 bases not matched to a gene; V was cut back by 2 bases and J by 5 bases. The CDR3 is 18 residues long. Germline V gene lookup returns CDR1 SQVTM and CDR2 ANQGSEA. For the CDR3, the DNA is TGCAGCGTTGAATTAAGAGATCCCGGGACAGGGAAGGTCGAGACCCAGTACTTC. It yields the protein CSVELRDPGTGKVETQYF.

This chain connects TRBV18 to TRBJ1-1; a possible D gene is TRBD1 (6 bases). The CDR3 covers 15 residues. Trimming took off 2 bases at V and 0 bases at J, with 10 bases between the two ends. Germline lookup yields CDR1 KGHSH and CDR2 LQKENI. The CDR3 region is CASSPGGPVNTEAFF. Written as DNA, the CDR3 is TGTGCCAGCTCACCAGGGGGGCCGGTGAACACTGAAGCTTTCTTT.

The V and J genes are TRBV7-3 and TRBJ2-3; 10 bases agree with TRBD2. The V and J ends lost 3 bases and 8 bases, in that order; junction bases with no gene match: 5. This CDR3 comprises 14 residues. CDR1 is SGHTA and CDR2 is FQGTGA in the germline V gene. This CDR3 reads CASSFTGTSATQYF. The CDR3 DNA is TGTGCCAGCAGCTTTACCGGGACTAGCGCTACGCAGTATTTT.

The chain couples TRBV25-1 to TRBJ2-1; the match to TRBD2 covers 11 bases. J gave up 3 bases and V 4 bases, and 8 bases lay outside the gene matches. This CDR3 is 17 amino acids long. CDR1 is MGHDK and CDR2 is SYGVNS in the germline V gene. CDR3 nucleotides: TGTGCCAGCAGTGGACAGGTGGGGACTAGCGGCTACAATGAGCAGTTCTTC. This encodes CASSGQVGTSGYNEQFF.

This clone occurred once. The V call is TRBV6-5, the J call TRBJ2-3, with TRBD2 matching 7 bases. The CDR3 consists of 13 residues. Unmatched junction bases numbered 7, after V lost 7 bases and J lost 6 bases. Germline values: CDR1 MNHEY, CDR2 SVGAGI. CDR3 coding DNA: TGTGCCAGCAAACGACTAGCTCGGGATACGCAGTATTTT. Its translation is CASKRLARDTQYF.

The table lists this clone with a count of one. DNA for the CDR3: TGTGCCAGCAGCTTGGACAGGGCAGAAGAAAAACTGTTTTTT. As protein: CASSLDRAEEKLFF. This chain links TRBV5-6 with TRBJ1-4; a weak D match, TRBD1 (6 bases). This CDR3 spans 14 amino acids. Germline CDR1 SGHDT, CDR2 YYEEEE. V lost 0 bases and J 8 bases, leaving 11 bases between the germline ends.

The genes are TRBV24-1 and TRBJ2-7; D possibly corresponds to TRBD2 (6 bases). V lost 2 bases to trimming and J lost 3 bases, with 13 bases between them. CDR1 and CDR2 (germline): KGHDR, SFDVKD. This CDR3 spans 15 amino acids. In DNA, the CDR3 is TGTGCCACCAGTGATTCGACCCGGGGGAGCTACGAGCAGTACTTC. This gives the protein CATSDSTRGSYEQYF.

V and J are TRBV5-1 and TRBJ2-5; 11 bases map to TRBD2. This CDR3 is 14 amino acids long. The V segment lost 4 bases and the J segment 4 bases; nucleotides outside the gene matches: 3. Germline CDR1 SGHRS, CDR2 YFSETQ. The CDR3 here is CASSVTSGVETQYF. The CDR3 DNA sequence: TGCGCCAGCAGCGTGACTAGCGGGGTAGAGACCCAGTACTTC.

This chain links TRBV2 with TRBJ1-3, with D perhaps matching TRBD1 (5 bases). The CDR3 length is 16 residues. With 6 bases removed from V and 0 bases from J, the gap between germline ends came to 15 bases. Germline values: CDR1 SNHLY, CDR2 FYNNEI. CDR3: CASSREGPSSGNTIYF. The CDR3 bases are TGTGCCAGCAGCAGGGAAGGGCCCAGCTCTGGAAACACCATATATTTT.

V usage is TRBV5-1 and J usage is TRBJ2-3, with D possibly matching TRBD1 (6 bases). Per the germline V gene, CDR1 is SGHRS and CDR2 is YFSETQ. Trimming stripped 0 bases from V and 4 bases from J, with 15 bases between. This CDR3 is 16 amino acids long. The CDR3 is CASSLAGAGDADTQYF. CDR3 sequence (DNA): TGCGCCAGCAGCTTGGCCGGGGCAGGGGATGCAGATACGCAGTATTTT.

The chain recombines TRBV3-1 (or the pseudogene TRBV3-2) with TRBJ2-1; 12 bases match TRBD2. CDR1 and CDR2 (germline): LGHDT, YNNKEL (reference sequence). The CDR3 runs to 16 residues. V was pared by 4 bases and J by 10 bases, with 11 bases of the junction left unmatched. The CDR3 here is CASSPVLAGGLEEQFF. The CDR3 coding sequence is TGTGCCAGCAGCCCGGTGCTAGCGGGGGGGCTTGAGGAGCAGTTCTTC.

The chain uses TRBV19 and TRBJ2-2; D remains ambiguous. The V end was cut by 3 bases, the J end by 2 bases, with 10 bases between. The CDR3 loop spans 15 amino acids. Germline CDR1 reads LNHDA; CDR2 reads SQIVND (reference sequence). The CDR3 loop is CASSMITHNTGELFF. Written as DNA, the CDR3 is TGTGCCAGTAGTATGATCACTCACAACACCGGGGAGCTGTTTTTT. Filled out from reference TRBV19 and TRBJ2-2, the complete variable domain reads DGGITQSPKYLFRKEGQNVTLSCEQNLNHDAMYWYRQDPGQGLRLIYYSQIVNDFQKGDIAEGYSVSREKKESFPLTVTSAQKNPTAFYLCASSMITHNTGELFFGEGSRLTVL.